This is a list of T cell receptor beta chains from one sample in a study of cytomegalovirus exposure and HLA in healthy donors. Measured with immunoSEQ multiplex PCR; TCRdb has only the in-frame clones, and not every one. The sample has hundreds of thousands of clones, roughly 87% seen once. Specimen: PBMCs. These receptors came from a man younger than 35 in good health and CMV-seropositive. The CDR3 runs from the conserved cysteine through the conserved F or W.

CDR3aa | v_gene | len
CATLAGERTGELFF | TRBV2 | 14
CASRRLGNSNQPQHF | TRBV28 | 15
CSVKQGGREAFF | TRBV29-1 | 12
CAWSGQLNTGELFF | TRBV30 | 14
CASSLSPGVYEQYF | TRBV27 | 14
CASSLGRTSGNTIYF | TRBV11-2 | 15
CASNHNGLAGGWFF | TRBV7-9 | 14
CASSGDRETLLF | TRBV2 | 12
CASSSYSGGGSIWETQYF | TRBV27 | 18
CASSFTSGRAYEQYF | TRBV7-6 | 15
CASSYDGEQFF | TRBV6-5 | 11
CASSANSGQDHYEQYF | TRBV28 | 16
CASSPGQGSGYTF | TRBV19 | 13
CASGRVGSSTDTQYF | TRBV6-1 | 15
CASSWTGTSYEQYF | TRBV7-2 | 14
CASSYSDPRSEQYF | TRBV6-5 | 14
CASRRTSGDNTGELFF | TRBV7-9 | 16
CASSLVGNTEAFF | TRBV28 | 13
CASSLERGSSYEQYF | TRBV27 | 15
CASSRGTGGTAEAFF | TRBV5-1 | 15
CASSPGVNQPQHF | TRBV6-6 | 13
CASSLGGSDPYEQYF | TRBV7-2 | 15
CSVEDLERKETQYF | TRBV29-1 | 14
CASSPSSNNEQFF | TRBV7-3 | 13
CASSLSSYEQYF | TRBV5-5 | 12
CASSFNTEAFF | TRBV25-1 | 11
CASSQSGGGATGELFF | TRBV4-1 | 16
CASSPKREFTDTQYF | TRBV7-9 | 15
CASSIGQGARTEAFF | TRBV19 | 15
CASSFNPSVKTQYF | TRBV5-1 | 14
CASSLSRGGSGELFF | TRBV27 | 15
CASSQGTSGARSYNEQFF | TRBV13 | 18
CASSQHLTGVNTEAFF | TRBV4-1 | 16
CASSPGTSAQETQYF | TRBV5-6 | 15
CSVRLAGVVGELFF | TRBV29-1 | 14
CSASLPGELFF | TRBV20-1 | 11
CSVERNTEAFF | TRBV29-1 | 11
CASTRVQGKGEKLFF | TRBV6-1 | 15
CASSSAGRALTEAFF | TRBV19 | 15
CAWRAGQGEWDTQYF | TRBV30 | 15
CASSAESYEQYF | TRBV6-5 | 12